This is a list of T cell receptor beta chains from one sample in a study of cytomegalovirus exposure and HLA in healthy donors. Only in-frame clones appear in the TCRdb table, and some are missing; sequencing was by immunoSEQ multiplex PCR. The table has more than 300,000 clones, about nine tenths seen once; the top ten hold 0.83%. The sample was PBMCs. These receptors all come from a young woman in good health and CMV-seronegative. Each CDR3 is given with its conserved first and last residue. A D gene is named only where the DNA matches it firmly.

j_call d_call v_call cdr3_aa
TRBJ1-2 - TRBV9 CASSANIYGYTF
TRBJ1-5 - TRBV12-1 CASSLGGGQDSNQPQHF
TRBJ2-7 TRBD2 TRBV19 CASAKKGQTGLAGAYEQYF
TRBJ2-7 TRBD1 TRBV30 CAWSAGTGGDEQYF
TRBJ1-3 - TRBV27 CASSLDRGNTIYF
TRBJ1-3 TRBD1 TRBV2 CASSELSGAGGRNTIYF
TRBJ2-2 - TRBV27 CASGVGGLIGELFF
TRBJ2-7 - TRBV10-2 CASSLLTYRSSYEQYF
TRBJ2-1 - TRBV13 CASSLAGESYNEQFF
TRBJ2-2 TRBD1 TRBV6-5 CASSYPQGARIGELFF
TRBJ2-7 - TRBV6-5 CASSYFGGEQYF
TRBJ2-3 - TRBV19 CASSGGESYTDTQYF
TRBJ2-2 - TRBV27 CASSLTIRGGTGELFF
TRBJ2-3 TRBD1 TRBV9 CASRRDRATDTQYF